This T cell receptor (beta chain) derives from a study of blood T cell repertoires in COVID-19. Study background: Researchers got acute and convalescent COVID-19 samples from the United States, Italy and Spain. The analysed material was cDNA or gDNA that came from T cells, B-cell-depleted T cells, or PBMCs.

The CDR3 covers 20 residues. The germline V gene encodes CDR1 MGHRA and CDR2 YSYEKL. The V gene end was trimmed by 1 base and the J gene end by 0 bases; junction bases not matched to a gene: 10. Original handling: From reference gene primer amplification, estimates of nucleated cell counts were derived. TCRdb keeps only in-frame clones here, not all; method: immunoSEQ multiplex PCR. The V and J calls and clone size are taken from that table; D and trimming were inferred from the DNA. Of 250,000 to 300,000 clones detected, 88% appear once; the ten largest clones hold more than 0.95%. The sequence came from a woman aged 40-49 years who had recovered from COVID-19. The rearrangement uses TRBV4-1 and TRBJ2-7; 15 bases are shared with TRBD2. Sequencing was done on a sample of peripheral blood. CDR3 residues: CASSQGGLAGGKGHSYEQYF. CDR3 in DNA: TGCGCCAGCAGCCAAGGCGGACTAGCGGGAGGGAAAGGGCACTCCTACGAGCAGTACTTC.